This entry lists 17 T cell receptor beta chains sequenced from one sample in a study of blood T cell repertoires in COVID-19 (dated by TCRdb to between 2020 and 2021). Library creation used the immunoSEQ multiplex PCR assay. Sourced from immuneACCESS, this table was stored by TCRdb with only in-frame sequences that have V and J called. A share of the clones is absent; for the studies checked, an unresolved V gene accounts for under half, and the remainder has no known explanation. This sample is represented by under 170,000 clones; 65% to 90% of them were singletons. Roughly 3.5% of the sample belongs to the ten largest clones. Sequenced material: peripheral blood. These receptors came from a man in his sixties or seventies with acute or convalescent COVID-19.

The V call is TRBV5-1, the J call TRBJ1-3; 8 bases align to TRBD1. J lost 0 bases, V lost 4 bases, and 9 bases had no gene match. The CDR3 has 17 residues. Germline lookup yields CDR1 SGHRS and CDR2 YFSETQ. CDR3 coding DNA: TGCGCCAGCAGCCCGTTAACAGGGGGAAACTCTGGAAACACCATATATTTT. This codes for CASSPLTGGNSGNTIYF.

V usage is TRBV7-2 and J usage is TRBJ2-1; TRBD2 matches 10 bases. CDR1 is SGHTA and CDR2 is FQGNSA in the germline V gene. With V trimmed by 1 base and J by 5 bases, 5 bases remained unmatched. The CDR3 is 16 amino acids. The CDR3 nucleotides read TGTGCCAGCAGCTTAGGGAGCGGGAGGGTAAACAATGAGCAGTTCTTC. Amino acids: CASSLGSGRVNNEQFF.

The gene calls are TRBV4-1 and TRBJ2-5; 8 positions match TRBD1. J was trimmed by 1 base and V by 4 bases; bases with no gene match: 8. This CDR3 region has 16 residues. Germline assignment: CDR1 MGHRA and CDR2 YSYEKL. CDR3: CASSRSTGASQETQYF. CDR3 nucleotides: TGCGCCAGCAGCCGCTCGACAGGGGCCAGCCAAGAGACCCAGTACTTC.

This sequence joins TRBV4-1 and TRBJ2-3; 9 bases agree with TRBD2. Germline loops: CDR1 MGHRA, CDR2 YSYEKL. Trimming at V came to 6 bases and at J to 2 bases, leaving 6 bases not matched to a gene. The length of the CDR3 is 15 residues. For the CDR3, the DNA is TGCGCCAGCAGATCTAGCGGGACCTTCACAGATACGCAGTATTTT. It specifies CASRSSGTFTDTQYF.

This clone was seen a single time. Just one base apart from a much larger clone, this may be a read error. This sample includes further DNA sequences coding for the same CDR3. The CDR3 DNA is TGTGCCAGCAGCTTACTGGCGGACACCGGGGAGCTGTTTTTT. Its protein is CASSLLADTGELFF. The V call is TRBV7-9, the J call TRBJ2-2; D gene unclear. The CDR3 is 14 residues long. V was pared by 2 bases and J by 3 bases, with 7 bases between. From germline, CDR1 is SEHNR and CDR2 FQNEAQ (reference sequence).

The chain couples TRBV9 to TRBJ2-3; 7 bases match TRBD2. CDR1 SGDLS and CDR2 YYNGEE come from the germline V gene. The CDR3 sequence is 15 residues long. V lost 0 bases, J lost 4 bases, and 5 bases stayed unmatched. The CDR3 here is CASSVAGGSSDTQYF. CDR3 nucleotide sequence: TGTGCCAGCAGCGTAGCGGGCGGGAGCTCAGATACGCAGTATTTT.

The V and J genes are TRBV5-4 and TRBJ1-1; TRBD1 is a possible D gene (6 bases). The germline gives CDR1 SGHNT, CDR2 YYREEE (reference sequence). Trimming left V 5 bases short and J 2 bases short, with 16 bases between. There are 15 residues in the CDR3. CDR3 DNA: TGTGCCAGCAGTCGCGCACAGGGTGGAAACACTGAAGCTTTCTTT. Protein sequence: CASSRAQGGNTEAFF. The full variable domain, rest sourced from reference TRBV5-4 and TRBJ1-1, is ETGVTQSPTHLIKTRGQQVTLRCSSQSGHNTVSWYQQALGQGPQFIFQYYREEENGRGNFPPRFSGLQFPNYSSELNVNALELDDSALYLCASSRAQGGNTEAFFGQGTRLTVV.

The V and J genes are TRBV12-3 or TRBV12-4 and TRBJ2-1, with D perhaps TRBD2 (6 bases). CDR3 length: 13 amino acids. Trimming took off 2 bases at V and 10 bases at J, with 12 bases between the two ends. This CDR3 reads CASSLSGLREQFF. The CDR3, as DNA: TGTGCCAGCAGTTTATCGGGACTTAGGGAGCAGTTCTTC.

The rearrangement uses TRBV5-1 and TRBJ2-1; 8 bases map to TRBD2. J was trimmed by 3 bases and V by 4 bases; bases with no gene match: 9. Looked up from germline, CDR1 is SGHRS and CDR2 is YFSETQ. This CDR3 is built from 16 residues. For the CDR3, the DNA is TGCGCCAGCAGCCTCTCCGGGACTAGTGGCTACAATGAGCAGTTCTTC. Encoded protein: CASSLSGTSGYNEQFF.

The rearrangement joins TRBV10-3 to TRBJ2-7, with D maybe TRBD1 (6 bases). This CDR3 region has 16 residues. V gave up 2 bases and J gave up 7 bases, with 21 bases separating them. Germline values: CDR1 ENHRY, CDR2 SYGVKD. Written as DNA, the CDR3 is TGTGCCATCAGTGAGGCCGCTCGACAGGCCTCGAATGAGCAGTACTTC. This codes for CAISEAARQASNEQYF.

The chain combines TRBV2 with TRBJ1-5, with TRBD1 matching 7 bases. CDR1 and CDR2 (germline): SNHLY, FYNNEI. This CDR3 is built from 16 residues. V gave up 6 bases and J gave up 0 bases; unmatched junction bases: 8. The chain's CDR3 is CASRIGTAPSNQPQHF. CDR3 DNA sequence: TGTGCCAGCAGGATTGGGACAGCTCCTAGCAATCAGCCCCAGCATTTT.

The chain couples TRBV6-5 to TRBJ1-1; D gene uncertain. V lost 6 bases, J lost 1 base, and 9 bases lay in between. The CDR3 covers 13 residues. Looked up from germline, CDR1 is MNHEY and CDR2 is SVGAGI. The CDR3 sequence: CASRPPGNTEAFF. CDR3 DNA sequence: TGTGCCAGCAGACCTCCAGGGAACACTGAAGCTTTCTTT.

The rearrangement links TRBV4-1 to TRBJ2-5; tentative D call: TRBD1 (5 bases). V was cut by 3 bases and J by 1 base, with 9 bases left in between. CDR3 size: 14 residues. Per the germline V gene, CDR1 is MGHRA and CDR2 is YSYEKL. The CDR3 DNA follows: TGCGCCAGCAGCCAGGGGCGAACCCAAGAGACCCAGTACTTC. This codes for CASSQGRTQETQYF.

The V and J genes are TRBV11-1 and TRBJ2-7; D ambiguous. This CDR3 region has 15 residues. V shed 1 base and J shed 1 base, with 11 bases lying between them. Germline CDR1 and CDR2: SGHAT and FQDESV (reference sequence). The CDR3 DNA is TGTGCCAGCAGCTTAGGGGCAGGTCCATCCTACGAGCAGTACTTC. It encodes CASSLGAGPSYEQYF.

This chain connects TRBV18 to TRBJ2-7; unclear D gene. CDR3 length: 11 residues. Germline loops: CDR1 KGHSH, CDR2 LQKENI. The V end was cut by 6 bases, the J end by 5 bases, with 8 bases between. As DNA, the CDR3 is TGTGCCAGCTCCCGTCAGGACGAGCAGTACTTC. Translating it yields CASSRQDEQYF.

The V and J genes are TRBV7-8 and TRBJ1-1, with TRBD1 as a possible D gene (5 bases). CDR1 and CDR2 (germline): SGHVS, FQNEAQ. The CDR3 runs to 14 residues. The ends were cut back, 5 bases at V and 2 bases at J, with 12 bases in the middle. The CDR3 DNA is TGTGCCAGCAGCGCGGGACTTAGAAACACTGAAGCTTTCTTT. It yields the protein CASSAGLRNTEAFF. The variable domain in full, completed from reference TRBV7-8 and TRBJ1-1, reads GAGVSQSPRYKVAKRGQDVALRCDPISGHVSLFWYQQALGQGPEFLTYFQNEAQLDKSGLPSDRFFAERPEGSVSTLKIQRTQQEDSAVYLCASSAGLRNTEAFFGQGTRLTVV.

This clone occurred once. The chain links TRBV4-2 to TRBJ2-5, with TRBD2 as a possible D gene (7 bases). V was cut by 0 bases and J by 0 bases, with 11 bases left in between. Germline lookup yields CDR1 LGHNA and CDR2 YNFKEQ. The CDR3 spans 16 residues. CDR3 bases: TGTGCCAGCAGCCAAGAAGGGGGGGGAGACCAAGAGACCCAGTACTTC. It yields the protein CASSQEGGGDQETQYF.